This T cell receptor (beta chain) was identified in a study of early T cells in non-severe SARS-CoV-2 infection. Whole-study context: Investigators sequenced bulk RNA drawn from unsorted whole blood, and chains remained unpaired. Overall study findings and caveats: In VDJdb matching, anti-spike CD8 responses were favored while private and CD4 specificities went missing.

This clonotype has at least ten counts. Its antigen is unidentified. Unique molecular identifiers were affixed to single, distinct cDNA molecules. TCRdb analysed the 5' RACE reads with MiXCR anew, one entry per CDR3 protein. The sample has about 90,000 distinct CDR3 sequences; around 15% are singletons. V dropped 2 bases and J dropped 3; count of bases not matched to a gene: 6. Germline-derived CDR1 and CDR2 are SQVTM and ANQGSEA. CDR3 size: 14 residues. Sequenced input: whole blood. V usage is TRBV29-1 and J usage is TRBJ2-7; 8 bases are shared with TRBD1. The origin of this receptor is an adult who was a healthcare worker with PCR-confirmed SARS-CoV-2 infection or an uninfected control (not recorded which). The chain's CDR3 is CSVERAGGCYEQYF. CDR3 bases: TGCAGCGTTGAAAGGGCAGGGGGCTGCTACGAGCAGTACTTC.